The present T cell receptor beta chain was sequenced within a study of T cell changes during pregnancy in multiple sclerosis. With 0 bases removed from V and 3 bases from J, the gap between germline ends came to 9 bases. The germline gives CDR1 SGHKS, CDR2 YYEKEE (reference sequence). The CDR3 contains 14 residues. Here immunoSEQ multiplex PCR was the method, and the copy in TCRdb shows in-frame clones only, minus some. The table has around 57,000 clones, 92% seen once. This material consisted of CD4+ T cells from peripheral blood mononuclear cells, taken in the third trimester of pregnancy. This sequence originates from a female donor with multiple sclerosis, enrolled in a pregnancy study. V gene TRBV5-5 combines with J gene TRBJ2-5; D possibly corresponds to TRBD1 (5 bases). CDR3 nucleotides: TGTGCCAGCAGCTTGGGGGCAGGGAAAGAGACCCAGTACTTC. This codes for CASSLGAGKETQYF.